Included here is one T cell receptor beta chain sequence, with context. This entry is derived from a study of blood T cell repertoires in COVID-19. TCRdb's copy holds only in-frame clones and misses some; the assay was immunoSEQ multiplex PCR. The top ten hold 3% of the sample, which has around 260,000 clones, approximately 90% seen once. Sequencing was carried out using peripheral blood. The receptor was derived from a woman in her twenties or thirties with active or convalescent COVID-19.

CDR3 protein: CASSEAGKGGGTEAFF. The CDR3 region has the DNA TGTGCCAGCAGTGAAGCAGGCAAAGGGGGGGGCACTGAAGCTTTCTTT. The V gene is TRBV6-1, the J gene TRBJ1-1, with D perhaps matching TRBD1 (6 bases). This CDR3 is 16 amino acids long. V was cut by 0 bases and J by 4 bases, with 15 bases left in between. CDR1 and CDR2 (germline): MNHNS, SASEGT.